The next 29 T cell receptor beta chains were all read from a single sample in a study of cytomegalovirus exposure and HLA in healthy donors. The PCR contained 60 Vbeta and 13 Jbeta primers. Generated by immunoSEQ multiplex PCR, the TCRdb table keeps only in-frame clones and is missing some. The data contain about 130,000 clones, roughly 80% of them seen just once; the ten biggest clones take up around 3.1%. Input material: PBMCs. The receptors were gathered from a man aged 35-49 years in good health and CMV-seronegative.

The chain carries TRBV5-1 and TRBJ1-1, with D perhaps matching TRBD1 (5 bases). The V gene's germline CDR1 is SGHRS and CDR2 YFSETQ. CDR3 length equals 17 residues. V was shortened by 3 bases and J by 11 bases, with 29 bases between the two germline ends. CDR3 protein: CASSSTLGGDGVLGAFF. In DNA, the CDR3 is TGCGCCAGCAGCTCGACCCTGGGAGGGGACGGCGTTTTAGGGGCTTTCTTT.

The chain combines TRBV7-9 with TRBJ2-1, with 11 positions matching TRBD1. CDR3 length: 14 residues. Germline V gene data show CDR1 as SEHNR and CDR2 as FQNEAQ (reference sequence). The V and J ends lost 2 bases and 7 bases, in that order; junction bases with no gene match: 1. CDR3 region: CASSLWDRGNEQFF. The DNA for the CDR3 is TGTGCCAGCAGCTTATGGGACAGGGGGAATGAGCAGTTCTTC.

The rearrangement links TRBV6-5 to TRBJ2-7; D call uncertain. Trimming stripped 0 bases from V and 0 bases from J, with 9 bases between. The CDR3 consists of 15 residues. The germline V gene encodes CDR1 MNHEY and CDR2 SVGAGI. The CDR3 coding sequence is TGTGCCAGCAGTTACTCGATCGACAACTCCTACGAGCAGTACTTC. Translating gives CASSYSIDNSYEQYF.

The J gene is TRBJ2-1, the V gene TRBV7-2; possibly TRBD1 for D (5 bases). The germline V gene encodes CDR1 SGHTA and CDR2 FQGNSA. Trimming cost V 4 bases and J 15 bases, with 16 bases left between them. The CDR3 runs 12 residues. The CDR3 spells CASSSGGARVFF. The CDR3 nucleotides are TGTGCCAGCAGCTCTGGTGGGGCTCGAGTGTTCTTC.

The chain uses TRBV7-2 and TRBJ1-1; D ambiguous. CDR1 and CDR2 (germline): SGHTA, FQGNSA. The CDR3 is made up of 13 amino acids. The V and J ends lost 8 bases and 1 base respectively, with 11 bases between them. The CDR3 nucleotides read TGTGCCAGCGGTCAGACATCGAACACTGAAGCTTTCTTT. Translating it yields CASGQTSNTEAFF.

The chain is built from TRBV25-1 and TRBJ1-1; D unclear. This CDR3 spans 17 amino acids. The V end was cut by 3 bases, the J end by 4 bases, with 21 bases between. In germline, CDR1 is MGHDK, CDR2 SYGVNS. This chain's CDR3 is CASSDEEPYPRGTEAFF. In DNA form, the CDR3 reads TGTGCCAGCAGTGACGAGGAGCCGTACCCTCGGGGCACTGAAGCTTTCTTT.

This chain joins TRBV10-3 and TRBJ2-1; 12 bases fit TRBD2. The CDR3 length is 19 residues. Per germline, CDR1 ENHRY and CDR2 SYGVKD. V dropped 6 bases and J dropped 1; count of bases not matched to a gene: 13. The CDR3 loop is CAISGVGLAGPRSYNEQFF. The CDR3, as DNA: TGTGCCATCAGCGGAGTCGGACTAGCGGGGCCCCGGTCCTACAATGAGCAGTTCTTC.

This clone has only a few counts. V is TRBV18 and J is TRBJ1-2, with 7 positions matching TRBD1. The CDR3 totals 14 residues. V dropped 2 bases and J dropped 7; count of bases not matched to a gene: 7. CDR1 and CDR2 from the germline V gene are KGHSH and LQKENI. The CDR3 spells CASSPTGQQVGYTF. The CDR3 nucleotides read TGTGCCAGCTCACCAACGGGACAGCAAGTTGGCTACACCTTC.

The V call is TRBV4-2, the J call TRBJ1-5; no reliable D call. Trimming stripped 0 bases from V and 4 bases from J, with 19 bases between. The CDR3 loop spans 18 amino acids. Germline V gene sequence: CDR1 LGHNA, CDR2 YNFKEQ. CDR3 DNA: TGTGCCAGCAGCCAAGATTCGGCCCGGGAGGGCCCTAATCAGCCCCAGCATTTT. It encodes CASSQDSAREGPNQPQHF.

CDR3 nucleotide sequence: TGTGCCAGCAGGCGGGACAGGGTAGGCACTGAAGCTTTCTTT. This sequence encodes CASRRDRVGTEAFF. This chain joins TRBV27 and TRBJ1-1; 9 bases fit TRBD1. There are 14 residues in the CDR3. Unmatched junction bases numbered 6, after V lost 6 bases and J lost 4 bases. CDR1 and CDR2 (germline): MNHEY, SMNVEV (reference sequence).

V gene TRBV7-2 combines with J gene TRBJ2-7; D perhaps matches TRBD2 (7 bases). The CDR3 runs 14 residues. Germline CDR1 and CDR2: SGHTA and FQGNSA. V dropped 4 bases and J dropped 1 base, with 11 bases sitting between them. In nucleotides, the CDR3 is TGTGCCAGCAGCTGGGGGGGCGGTTCCTACGAGCAGTACTTC. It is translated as CASSWGGGSYEQYF.

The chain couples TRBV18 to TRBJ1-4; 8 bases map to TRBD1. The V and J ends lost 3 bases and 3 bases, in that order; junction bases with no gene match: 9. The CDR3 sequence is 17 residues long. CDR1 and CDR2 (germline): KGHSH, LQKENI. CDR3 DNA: TGTGCCAGCTCACCGGAGCAGGGGGCACTTGCTAATGAAAAACTGTTTTTT. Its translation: CASSPEQGALANEKLFF.

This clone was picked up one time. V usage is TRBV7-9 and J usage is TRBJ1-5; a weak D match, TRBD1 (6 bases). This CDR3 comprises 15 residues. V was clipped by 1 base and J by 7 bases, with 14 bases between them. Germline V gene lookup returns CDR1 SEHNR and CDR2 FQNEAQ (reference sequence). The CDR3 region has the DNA TGTGCCAGCAGCTTAGGAGGGGGGGTGTGGCAGCCCCAGCATTTT. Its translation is CASSLGGGVWQPQHF.

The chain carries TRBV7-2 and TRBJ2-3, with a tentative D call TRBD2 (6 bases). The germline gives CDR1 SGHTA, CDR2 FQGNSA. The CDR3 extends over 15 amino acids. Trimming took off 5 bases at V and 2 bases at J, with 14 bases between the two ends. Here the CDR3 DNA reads TGTGCCAGCAGCCCGCCGGGACTGTACACAGATACGCAGTATTTT. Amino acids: CASSPPGLYTDTQYF.

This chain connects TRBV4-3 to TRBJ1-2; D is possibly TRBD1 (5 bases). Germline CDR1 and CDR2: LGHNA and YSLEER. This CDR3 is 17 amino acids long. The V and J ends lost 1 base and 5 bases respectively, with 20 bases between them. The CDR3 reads CASSQGGGGAGGYGYTF. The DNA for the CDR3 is TGCGCCAGCAGCCAAGGGGGTGGAGGGGCTGGTGGATATGGCTACACCTTC.

The CDR3 is CASSLAPDGAVNYGYTF. The CDR3 nucleotides are TGTGCCAGCAGCTTGGCCCCTGACGGAGCAGTGAACTATGGCTACACCTTC. The genes are TRBV5-8 and TRBJ1-2; D not certain. With 0 bases removed from V and 2 bases from J, the gap between germline ends came to 17 bases. CDR3 length: 17 residues. The V gene's germline CDR1 is SGHTS and CDR2 YDEGEE.

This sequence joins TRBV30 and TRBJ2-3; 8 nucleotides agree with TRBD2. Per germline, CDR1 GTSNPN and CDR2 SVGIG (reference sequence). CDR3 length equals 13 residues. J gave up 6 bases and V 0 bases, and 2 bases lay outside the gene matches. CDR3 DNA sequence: TGTGCCTGGAGTGTACGGGGGGGGGATACGCAGTATTTT. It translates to CAWSVRGGDTQYF.

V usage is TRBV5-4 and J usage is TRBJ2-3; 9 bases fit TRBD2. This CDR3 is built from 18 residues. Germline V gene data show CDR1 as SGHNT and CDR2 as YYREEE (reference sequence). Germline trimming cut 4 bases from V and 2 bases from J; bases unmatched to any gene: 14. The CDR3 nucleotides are TGTGCCAGCAGCCCCCCGGGTAGCGGGAGACGGACCACAGATACGCAGTATTTT. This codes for CASSPPGSGRRTTDTQYF.

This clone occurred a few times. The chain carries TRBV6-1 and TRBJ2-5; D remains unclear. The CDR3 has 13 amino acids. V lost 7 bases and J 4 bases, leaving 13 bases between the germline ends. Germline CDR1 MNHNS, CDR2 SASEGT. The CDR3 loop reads CASMGPEGETQYF. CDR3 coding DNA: TGTGCCAGCATGGGCCCCGAAGGAGAGACCCAGTACTTC.

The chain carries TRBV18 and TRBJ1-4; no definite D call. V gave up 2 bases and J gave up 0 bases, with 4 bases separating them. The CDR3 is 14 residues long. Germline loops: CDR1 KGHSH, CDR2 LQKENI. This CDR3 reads CASSPEATNEKLFF. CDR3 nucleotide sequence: TGTGCCAGCTCACCAGAGGCAACTAATGAAAAACTGTTTTTT.

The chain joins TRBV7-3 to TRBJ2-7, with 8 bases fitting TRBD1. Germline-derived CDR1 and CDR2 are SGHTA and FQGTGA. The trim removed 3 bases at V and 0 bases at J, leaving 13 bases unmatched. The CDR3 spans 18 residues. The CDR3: CASSFRDRTSYYSYEQYF. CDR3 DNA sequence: TGTGCCAGCAGCTTCCGGGACAGGACATCTTATTACTCCTACGAGCAGTACTTC.

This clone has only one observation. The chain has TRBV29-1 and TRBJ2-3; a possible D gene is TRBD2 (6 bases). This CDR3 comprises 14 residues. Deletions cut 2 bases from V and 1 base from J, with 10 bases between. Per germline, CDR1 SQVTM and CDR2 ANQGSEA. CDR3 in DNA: TGCAGCGTTGAAAGGTCTAGCGGCACAGATACGCAGTATTTT. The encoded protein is CSVERSSGTDTQYF.

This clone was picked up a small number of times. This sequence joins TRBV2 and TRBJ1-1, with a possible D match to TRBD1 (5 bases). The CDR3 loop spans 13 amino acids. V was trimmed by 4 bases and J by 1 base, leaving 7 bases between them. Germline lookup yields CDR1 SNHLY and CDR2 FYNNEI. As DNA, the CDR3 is TGTGCCAGCAGTGGACAGCGGAACACTGAAGCTTTCTTT. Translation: CASSGQRNTEAFF.

The CDR3 sequence: CASSLFIGLAGNENEQFF. Here the CDR3 DNA reads TGTGCCAGCAGCTTATTCATAGGACTAGCGGGAAATGAAAATGAGCAGTTCTTC. The chain uses TRBV11-2 and TRBJ2-1; 12 bases are shared with TRBD2. V trimming: 2 bases; J trimming: 7 bases; junction bases outside the gene matches: 12. The CDR3 is 18 residues long. Germline lookup yields CDR1 SGHAT and CDR2 FQNNGV.

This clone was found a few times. CDR3 DNA: TGCGCCAGCAGCCAGGCCTTGGACAGGGTGTTCATCGCCACTGAAGCTTTCTTT. This encodes CASSQALDRVFIATEAFF. The chain uses TRBV4-1 and TRBJ1-1; 8 bases map to TRBD1. The CDR3 contains 18 residues. Looked up from germline, CDR1 is MGHRA and CDR2 is YSYEKL. The trim removed 3 bases at V and 4 bases at J, leaving 16 bases unmatched.

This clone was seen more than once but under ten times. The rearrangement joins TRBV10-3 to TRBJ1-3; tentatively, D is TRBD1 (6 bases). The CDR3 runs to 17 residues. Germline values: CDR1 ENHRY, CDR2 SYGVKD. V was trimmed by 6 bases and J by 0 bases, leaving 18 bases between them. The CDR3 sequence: CAISRDTIAFSGNTIYF. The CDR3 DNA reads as TGTGCCATCAGCCGGGACACGATCGCTTTCTCTGGAAACACCATATATTTT.

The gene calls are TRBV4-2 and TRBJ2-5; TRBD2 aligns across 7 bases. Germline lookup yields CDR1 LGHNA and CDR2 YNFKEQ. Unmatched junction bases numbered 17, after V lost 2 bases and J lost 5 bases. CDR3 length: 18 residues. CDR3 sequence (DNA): TGTGCCAGCAGCCAACACGCCGGAGGAGCGGCCGGGGGGGAGACCCAGTACTTC. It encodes CASSQHAGGAAGGETQYF.

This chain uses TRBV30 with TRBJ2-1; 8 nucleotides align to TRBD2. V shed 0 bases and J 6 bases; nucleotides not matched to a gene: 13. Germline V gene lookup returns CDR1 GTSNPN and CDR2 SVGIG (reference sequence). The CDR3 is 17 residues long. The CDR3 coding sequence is TGTGCCTGGAGTGTACGTTTGCCCAGTCGGGGGGGCAATGAGCAGTTCTTC. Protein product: CAWSVRLPSRGGNEQFF.

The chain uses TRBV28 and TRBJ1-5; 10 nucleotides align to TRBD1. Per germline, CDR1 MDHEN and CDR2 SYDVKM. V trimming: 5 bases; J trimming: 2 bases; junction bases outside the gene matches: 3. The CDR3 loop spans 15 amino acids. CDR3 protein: CASSPTGGGNQPQHF. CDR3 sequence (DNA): TGTGCCAGCAGTCCGACAGGGGGCGGCAATCAGCCCCAGCATTTT.